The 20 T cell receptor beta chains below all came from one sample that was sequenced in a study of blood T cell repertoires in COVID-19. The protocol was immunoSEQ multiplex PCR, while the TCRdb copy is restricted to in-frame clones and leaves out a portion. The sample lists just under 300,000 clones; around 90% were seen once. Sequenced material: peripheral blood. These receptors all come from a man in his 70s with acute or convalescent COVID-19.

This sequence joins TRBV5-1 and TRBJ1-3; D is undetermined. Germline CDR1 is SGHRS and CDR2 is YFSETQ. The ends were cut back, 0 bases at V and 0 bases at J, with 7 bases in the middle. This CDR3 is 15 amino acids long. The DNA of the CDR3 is TGCGCCAGCAGCTTGGGGGGAGGCTCTGGAAACACCATATATTTT. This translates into CASSLGGGSGNTIYF.

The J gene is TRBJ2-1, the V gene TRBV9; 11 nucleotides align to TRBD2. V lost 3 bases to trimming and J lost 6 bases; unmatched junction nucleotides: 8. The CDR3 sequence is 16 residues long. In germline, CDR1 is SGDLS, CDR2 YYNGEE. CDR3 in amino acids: CASSASSGGASNEQFF. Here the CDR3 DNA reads TGTGCCAGCAGCGCGAGTAGCGGGGGGGCCTCCAATGAGCAGTTCTTC.

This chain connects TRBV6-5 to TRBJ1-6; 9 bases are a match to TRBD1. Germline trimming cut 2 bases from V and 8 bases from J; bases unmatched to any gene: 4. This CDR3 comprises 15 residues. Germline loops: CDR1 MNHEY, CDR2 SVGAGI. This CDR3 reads CASSYGGQGYSPLHF. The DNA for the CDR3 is TGTGCCAGCAGTTACGGGGGACAGGGATATTCACCCCTCCACTTT.

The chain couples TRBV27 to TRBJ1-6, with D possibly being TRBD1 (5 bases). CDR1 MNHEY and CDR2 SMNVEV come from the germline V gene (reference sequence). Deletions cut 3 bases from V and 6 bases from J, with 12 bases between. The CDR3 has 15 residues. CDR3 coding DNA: TGTGCCAGCAGTTTCCTTGGGGCGGCTAATTCACCCCTCCACTTT. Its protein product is CASSFLGAANSPLHF.

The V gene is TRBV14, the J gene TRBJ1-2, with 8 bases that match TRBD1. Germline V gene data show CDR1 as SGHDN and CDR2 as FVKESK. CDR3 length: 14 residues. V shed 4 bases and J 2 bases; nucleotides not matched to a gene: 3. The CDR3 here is CASSPWTGNYGYTF. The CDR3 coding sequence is TGTGCCAGCAGCCCTTGGACAGGGAACTATGGCTACACCTTC.

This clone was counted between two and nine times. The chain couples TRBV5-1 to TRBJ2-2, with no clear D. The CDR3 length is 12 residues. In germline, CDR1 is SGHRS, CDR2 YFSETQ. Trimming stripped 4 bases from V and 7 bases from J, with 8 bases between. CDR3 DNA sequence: TGCGCCAGCAGCCTAGACTTCGGGGAGCTGTTTTTT. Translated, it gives CASSLDFGELFF.

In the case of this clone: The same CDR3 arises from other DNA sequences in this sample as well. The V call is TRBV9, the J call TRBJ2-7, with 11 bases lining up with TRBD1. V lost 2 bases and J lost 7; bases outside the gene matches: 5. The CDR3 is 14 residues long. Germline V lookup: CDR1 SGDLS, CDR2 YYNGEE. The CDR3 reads CASSVGQGAYEQYF. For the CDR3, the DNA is TGTGCCAGCAGCGTCGGACAGGGGGCTTATGAGCAGTACTTC.

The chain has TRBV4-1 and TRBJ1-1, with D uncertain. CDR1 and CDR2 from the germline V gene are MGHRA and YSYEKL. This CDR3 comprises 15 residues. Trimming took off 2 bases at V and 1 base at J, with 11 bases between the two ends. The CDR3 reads CASSQSGPGNTEAFF. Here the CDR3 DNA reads TGCGCCAGCAGCCAAAGCGGGCCGGGGAACACTGAAGCTTTCTTT.

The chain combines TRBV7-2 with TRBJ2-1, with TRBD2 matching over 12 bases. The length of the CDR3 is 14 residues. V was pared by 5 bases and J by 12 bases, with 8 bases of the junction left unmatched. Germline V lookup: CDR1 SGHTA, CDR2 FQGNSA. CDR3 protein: CASSTSGRHGGQFF. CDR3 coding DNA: TGTGCCAGCAGCACTAGCGGGAGGCACGGGGGGCAGTTCTTC.

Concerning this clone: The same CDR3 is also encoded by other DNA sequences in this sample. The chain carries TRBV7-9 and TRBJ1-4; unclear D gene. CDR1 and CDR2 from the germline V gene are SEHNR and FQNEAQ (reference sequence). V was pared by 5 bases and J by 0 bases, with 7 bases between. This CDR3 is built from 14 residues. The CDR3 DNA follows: TGTGCCAGCAGCCCCGGGGCAACTAATGAAAAACTGTTTTTT. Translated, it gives CASSPGATNEKLFF.

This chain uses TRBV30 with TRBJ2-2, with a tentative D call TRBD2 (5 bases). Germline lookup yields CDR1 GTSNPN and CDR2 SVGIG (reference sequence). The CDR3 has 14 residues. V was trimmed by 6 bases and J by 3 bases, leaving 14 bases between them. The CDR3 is CACPRTPYTGELFF. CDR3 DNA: TGTGCCTGTCCTAGGACTCCCTACACCGGGGAGCTGTTTTTT.

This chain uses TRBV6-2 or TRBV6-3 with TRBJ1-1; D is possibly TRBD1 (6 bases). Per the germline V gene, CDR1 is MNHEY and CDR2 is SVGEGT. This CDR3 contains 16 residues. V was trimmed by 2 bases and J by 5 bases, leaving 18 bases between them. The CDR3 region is CASSYEGGFLRTEAFF. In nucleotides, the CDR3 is TGTGCCAGCAGTTACGAGGGGGGGTTTCTTAGGACTGAAGCTTTCTTT.

CDR3 DNA: TGTGCCAGCAGCCCCGGGGAGGGTCGAGGGACCCAGTACTTC. It encodes CASSPGEGRGTQYF. The V gene is TRBV7-8, the J gene TRBJ2-5; 7 positions agree with TRBD2. The CDR3 runs to 14 residues. The V and J ends lost 5 bases and 7 bases, in that order; junction bases with no gene match: 10. Germline values: CDR1 SGHVS, CDR2 FQNEAQ.

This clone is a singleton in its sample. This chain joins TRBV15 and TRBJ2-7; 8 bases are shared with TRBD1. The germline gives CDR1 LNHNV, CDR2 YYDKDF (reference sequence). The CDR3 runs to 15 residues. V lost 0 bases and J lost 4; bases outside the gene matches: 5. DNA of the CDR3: TGTGCCACCAGCAGAGATCCCCAGGGGGCATACGAGCAGTACTTC. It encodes CATSRDPQGAYEQYF.

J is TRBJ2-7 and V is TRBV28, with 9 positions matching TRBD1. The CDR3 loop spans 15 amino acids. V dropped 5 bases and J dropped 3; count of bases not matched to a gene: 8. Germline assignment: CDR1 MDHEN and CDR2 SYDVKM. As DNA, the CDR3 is TGTGCCAGCAGTGGCCTCGGGACAGGGATCTACGAGCAGTACTTC. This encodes CASSGLGTGIYEQYF.

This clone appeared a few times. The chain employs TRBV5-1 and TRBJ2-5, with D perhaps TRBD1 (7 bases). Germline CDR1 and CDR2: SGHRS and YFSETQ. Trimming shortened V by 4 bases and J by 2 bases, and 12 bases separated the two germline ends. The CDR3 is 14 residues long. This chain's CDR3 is CASSGQGGQETQYF. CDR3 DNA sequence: TGCGCCAGCAGCGGGCAGGGGGGACAAGAGACCCAGTACTTC.

DNA of the CDR3: TGTGCCAGCAGGACTCGGAATAGCAATCAGCCCCAGCATTTT. It translates to CASRTRNSNQPQHF. This chain joins TRBV27 and TRBJ1-5; D gene uncertain. Germline V gives CDR1 MNHEY, CDR2 SMNVEV (reference sequence). Trimming stripped 6 bases from V and 0 bases from J, with 9 bases between. The CDR3 has 14 residues.

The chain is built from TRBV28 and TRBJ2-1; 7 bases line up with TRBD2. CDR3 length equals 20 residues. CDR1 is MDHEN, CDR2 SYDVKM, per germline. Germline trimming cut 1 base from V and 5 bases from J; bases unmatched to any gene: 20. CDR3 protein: CASSLFSGLAYPRGDNEQFF. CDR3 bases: TGTGCCAGCAGTTTATTTTCTGGGCTAGCGTACCCACGGGGGGACAATGAGCAGTTCTTC.

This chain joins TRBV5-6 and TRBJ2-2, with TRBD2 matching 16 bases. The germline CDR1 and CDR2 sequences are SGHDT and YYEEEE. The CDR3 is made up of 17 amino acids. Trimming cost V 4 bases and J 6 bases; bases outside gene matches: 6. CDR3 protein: CASSTGLAGGSSGELFF. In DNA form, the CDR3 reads TGTGCCAGCAGCACGGGACTAGCGGGAGGGTCTTCCGGGGAGCTGTTTTTT.

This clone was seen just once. The chain's CDR3 is CASSRQGSTGELFF. The DNA of the CDR3 is TGTGCCAGTAGTAGGCAGGGAAGCACCGGGGAGCTGTTTTTT. V gene TRBV19 combines with J gene TRBJ2-2, with D tentatively TRBD1 (5 bases). The CDR3 totals 14 residues. Trimming removed 4 bases at V and 4 bases at J, with 10 bases between. Germline values: CDR1 LNHDA, CDR2 SQIVND (reference sequence).